The rows below give T cell receptor beta chains drawn from one sample of a study of blood T cells in healthy people across ages. TCRdb ran MiXCR on the 5' RACE reads and lists one entry per CDR3 protein. The table lists approximately 760,000 distinct CDR3 sequences, approximately 25% of them singletons. This same sample was also part of a study on T cells of mothers and their children.

The material sequenced was blood. These receptors all come from a boy between 10 and 17 years old in good health. Each CDR3 is given with its conserved first and last residue. The order of the fields is J gene, V gene, clone size, D gene, CDR3 DNA, CDR3 protein. D genes are given only for firm matches. The size entry is marked missing in some rows and otherwise reads once, few, many or a size class.

j_gene: TRBJ2-1; v_gene: TRBV20-1; abundance: few; d_gene: -; CDR3nt: TGCAGTGCTCGGCTTAATGAGCAGTTCTTC; CDR3aa: CSARLNEQFF
j_gene: TRBJ2-7; v_gene: TRBV3-1; abundance: once; d_gene: -; CDR3nt: TGTGCCAGCAGCCAAGATGGGAGGACAGGAAGCTACGAGCAGTACTTC; CDR3aa: CASSQDGRTGSYEQYF
j_gene: TRBJ1-4; v_gene: TRBV9; abundance: few; d_gene: -; CDR3nt: TGTGCCAGCAGCGGACCGATAGAAAAACTGTTTTTT; CDR3aa: CASSGPIEKLFF
j_gene: TRBJ2-7; v_gene: TRBV6-4; abundance: -; d_gene: -; CDR3nt: TGTGCCAGCAGTGATTGGGCAGGGACCTACGAGCAGTACTTC; CDR3aa: CASSDWAGTYEQYF
j_gene: TRBJ2-7; v_gene: TRBV7-9; abundance: -; d_gene: -; CDR3nt: TGTGCCAGCAGCACCGGGACGGATCCCTACGAGCAGTACTTC; CDR3aa: CASSTGTDPYEQYF
j_gene: TRBJ2-1; v_gene: TRBV11-1; abundance: few; d_gene: -; CDR3nt: TGTGCCAGCAGCTATGACAGCAACAATGAGCAGTTCTTC; CDR3aa: CASSYDSNNEQFF
j_gene: TRBJ2-1; v_gene: TRBV28; abundance: -; d_gene: TRBD1; CDR3nt: TGTGCCAGCAGTTTGGATCCGGGACAGGTATCCTTC; CDR3aa: CASSLDPGQVSF
j_gene: TRBJ2-3; v_gene: TRBV21-1; abundance: -; d_gene: -; CDR3nt: TGTGCCAGCAGCAACGACCGACTAATCAGAGATACGCAGTATTTT; CDR3aa: CASSNDRLIRDTQYF
j_gene: TRBJ1-2; v_gene: TRBV20-1; abundance: -; d_gene: -; CDR3nt: TGCAGTGCTAGGGGCAGTACTTATGGCTACACCTTC; CDR3aa: CSARGSTYGYTF
j_gene: TRBJ2-3; v_gene: TRBV29-1; abundance: -; d_gene: TRBD2; CDR3nt: TGCAGCGTTGCCGGTAGCGGGGGGGTAGCAGATACGCAGTATTTT; CDR3aa: CSVAGSGGVADTQYF
j_gene: TRBJ2-1; v_gene: TRBV27; abundance: few; d_gene: TRBD2; CDR3nt: TGTGCCACCGCGACTAGCACTGAGCAGTTCTTC; CDR3aa: CATATSTEQFF
j_gene: TRBJ2-7; v_gene: TRBV28; abundance: -; d_gene: -; CDR3nt: TGTGCCAGCACGCGTATCGGGGGCCAAACCTACGAGCAGTACTTC; CDR3aa: CASTRIGGQTYEQYF
j_gene: TRBJ2-3; v_gene: TRBV7-8; abundance: -; d_gene: TRBD2; CDR3nt: TGTGCCAGCAGCCAGGCTGCGGGCGGGGGATCAGATACGCAGTATTTT; CDR3aa: CASSQAAGGGSDTQYF
j_gene: TRBJ1-2; v_gene: TRBV4-2; abundance: -; d_gene: -; CDR3nt: TGTGCCAGCAGCCAAGAAGAGGCGGAGCCCGAGAGCTACACCTTC; CDR3aa: CASSQEEAEPESYTF
j_gene: TRBJ2-7; v_gene: TRBV12-3/TRBV12-4; abundance: -; d_gene: -; CDR3nt: TGTGCCAGCAGTTACGGCGGCAGGGATATTGAAGACTTC; CDR3aa: CASSYGGRDIEDF
j_gene: TRBJ1-6; v_gene: TRBV15; abundance: -; d_gene: -; CDR3nt: TGTGCCACCAGCAGGAAGAGGGGGGATTCACCCCTCCACTTT; CDR3aa: CATSRKRGDSPLHF
j_gene: TRBJ2-1; v_gene: TRBV14; abundance: -; d_gene: -; CDR3nt: TGTGCCAGCAGCCAAGAGGTATACTCCTACAATGAGCAGTTCTTC; CDR3aa: CASSQEVYSYNEQFF
j_gene: TRBJ2-2; v_gene: TRBV3-1; abundance: once; d_gene: TRBD2; CDR3nt: TGTGCCAGCAGCCAAGAATACGTCGAGACTAGCGGGAGTTTTGTCGGGGAGCTGTTTTTT; CDR3aa: CASSQEYVETSGSFVGELFF
j_gene: TRBJ2-2; v_gene: TRBV7-2; abundance: few; d_gene: TRBD2; CDR3nt: TGTGCCAGCAGCTTAGAGCGTACTAGCGGGAGAAGGACCGGGGAGCTGTTTTTT; CDR3aa: CASSLERTSGRRTGELFF